This passage covers 14 T cell receptor beta chains from one sample sequenced in a study of shared clonotypes between healthy human individuals. Selected positively for CCR7 and CD45RO-negative, naive CD8 cells excluded terminally differentiated effector memory CD45RA+ cells. Method: immunoSEQ multiplex PCR; TCRdb's copy keeps in-frame clones and lacks some. Here the sample spans about 680,000 clones, about 92% being singletons. Sequencing was performed on naive CD8+ T cells sorted from blood. The receptors originated from a man aged 25-40 years in good health.

This clone was found once. The genes are TRBV29-1 and TRBJ2-1; 8 bases line up with TRBD1. With 3 bases clipped from V and 3 bases from J, the junction kept 7 bases outside the gene matches. The CDR3 runs to 15 residues. Germline V gene data show CDR1 as SQVTM and CDR2 as ANQGSEA. The DNA for the CDR3 is TGCAGCGTTGACCTCCGGGACAGGAGCTACAATGAGCAGTTCTTC. Its translation is CSVDLRDRSYNEQFF.

In the case of this clone: Other DNA sequences in this specimen translate into the identical CDR3. This chain joins TRBV20-1 and TRBJ2-1; D is ambiguous. The CDR3 contains 10 residues. Per germline, CDR1 DFQATT and CDR2 SNEGSKA (reference sequence). CDR3 protein: CSAADNEQFF. In DNA form, the CDR3 reads TGCAGCGCGGCCGATAATGAGCAGTTCTTC.

This chain uses TRBV14 with TRBJ2-2; the match to TRBD2 covers 9 bases. There are 17 residues in the CDR3. V lost 0 bases, J lost 6 bases, and 8 bases stayed unmatched. The germline CDR1 and CDR2 sequences are SGHDN and FVKESK. In DNA form, the CDR3 reads TGTGCCAGCAGCCAAGAGCCTCTAGCGGGGATGGCCGGGGAGCTGTTTTTT. Residues: CASSQEPLAGMAGELFF.

V usage is TRBV13 and J usage is TRBJ2-1; D possibly corresponds to TRBD2 (6 bases). The CDR3 runs 15 residues. V gave up 3 bases and J gave up 4 bases, with 13 bases separating them. CDR1 and CDR2 (germline): PRHDT, FYEKMQ (reference sequence). The CDR3 protein is CASSFRGGGYNEQFF. In DNA, the CDR3 is TGTGCCAGCAGCTTTCGGGGAGGTGGGTACAATGAGCAGTTCTTC.

V gene TRBV7-3 combines with J gene TRBJ2-1, with 7 bases that match TRBD2. CDR1 is SGHTA and CDR2 is FQGTGA in the germline V gene. The length of the CDR3 is 13 residues. The junction had 6 bases not matched to a gene; V was cut back by 9 bases and J by 4 bases. CDR3 protein: CASGAGVYNEQFF. As DNA, the CDR3 is TGTGCCAGTGGGGCGGGAGTTTACAATGAGCAGTTCTTC. Full variable domain (missing parts from reference TRBV7-3 and TRBJ2-1): GAGVSQTPSNKVTEKGKYVELRCDPISGHTALYWYRQSLGQGPEFLIYFQGTGAADDSGLPNDRFFAVRPEGSVSTLKIQRTERGDSAVYLCASGAGVYNEQFFGPGTRLTVL.

The chain employs TRBV6-1 and TRBJ1-1, with 8 bases aligning to TRBD1. Looked up from germline, CDR1 is MNHNS and CDR2 is SASEGT. V lost 7 bases, J lost 6 bases, and 7 bases stayed unmatched. The CDR3 length is 13 residues. The CDR3 region is CASITTGDAEAFF. The CDR3 DNA reads TGTGCCAGCATTACGACAGGGGACGCTGAAGCTTTCTTT.

This chain joins TRBV7-8 and TRBJ2-7, with D possibly matching TRBD1 (5 bases). Germline V gives CDR1 SGHVS, CDR2 FQNEAQ. V was cut by 3 bases and J by 1 base, with 13 bases left in between. The CDR3 is 15 residues long. CDR3 region: CASSLEGAQSYEQYF. CDR3 coding DNA: TGTGCCAGCAGCTTGGAAGGGGCCCAGTCCTACGAGCAGTACTTC.

The chain links TRBV7-2 to TRBJ2-2; D is unresolved. In germline, CDR1 is SGHTA, CDR2 FQGNSA. The CDR3 runs 14 residues. V lost 0 bases, J lost 4 bases, and 6 bases lay in between. The CDR3 DNA reads TGTGCCAGCAGCTTAGCCAAAGGCACCGGGGAGCTGTTTTTT. It codes for CASSLAKGTGELFF.

J is TRBJ2-7 and V is TRBV28; 9 bases fit TRBD2. V was clipped by 7 bases and J by 4 bases; unmatched bases: 11. Germline loops: CDR1 MDHEN, CDR2 SYDVKM. This CDR3 is built from 15 residues. The DNA of the CDR3 is TGTGCCAGCAAGGAGATGGAAGCGGGAGGTTACGAGCAGTACTTC. Protein sequence: CASKEMEAGGYEQYF.

The rearrangement uses TRBV27 and TRBJ2-2; D is possibly TRBD1 (5 bases). CDR1 is MNHEY and CDR2 is SMNVEV in the germline V gene (reference sequence). The CDR3 is made up of 15 amino acids. Trimming pared 7 bases from V and 3 bases from J, leaving 15 bases between. The CDR3 sequence: CASNHQQGYTGELFF. CDR3 nucleotides: TGTGCCAGCAATCACCAGCAGGGTTACACCGGGGAGCTGTTTTTT.

The chain employs TRBV28 and TRBJ2-7; 10 nucleotides line up with TRBD2. The CDR3 covers 16 residues. CDR1 is MDHEN, CDR2 SYDVKM, per germline. The V gene end was trimmed by 3 bases and the J gene end by 5 bases; junction bases not matched to a gene: 10. In nucleotides, the CDR3 is TGTGCCAGCAGTTTCGTACTAGCGGGAAACAAGGACGAGCAGTACTTC. Its protein is CASSFVLAGNKDEQYF.

The chain uses TRBV29-1 and TRBJ2-1, with D hard to call. Trimming shortened V by 4 bases and J by 0 bases, and 10 bases separated the two germline ends. The CDR3 runs to 14 residues. Germline V gene lookup returns CDR1 SQVTM and CDR2 ANQGSEA. CDR3 nucleotides: TGCAGCGTTGGGGTCGAGAGCTCCTACAATGAGCAGTTCTTC. Its protein is CSVGVESSYNEQFF.

The genes are TRBV27 and TRBJ1-5; 7 nucleotides align to TRBD1. This CDR3 comprises 13 residues. CDR1 and CDR2 (germline): MNHEY, SMNVEV (reference sequence). J lost 4 bases, V lost 10 bases, and 7 bases had no gene match. DNA of the CDR3: TGTGCCAACGAAGACAGGGAGAATCAGCCCCAGCATTTT. Its translation is CANEDRENQPQHF.

The rearrangement links TRBV7-9 to TRBJ2-5, with D maybe TRBD2 (7 bases). V lost 3 bases, J lost 2 bases, and 10 bases lay in between. Germline V CDR1 and CDR2: SEHNR, FQNEAQ (reference sequence). The CDR3 contains 14 residues. This chain's CDR3 is CASSFGGLQETQYF. CDR3 DNA: TGTGCCAGCAGCTTCGGGGGGCTTCAAGAGACCCAGTACTTC.